Sequencing of this T cell receptor beta chain was carried out in a study of beta chain features in type 1 diabetes. Notes on the study in general: Across all four CD4+ subsets, people with type 1 diabetes showed modestly shorter TCRB CDR3s. Lower insertion and higher deletion counts appeared at VDJ junctions in type 1 diabetes patients.

One heparinised draw, averaging about 110 mL, was taken per donor. Sorted populations all had greater than 95% purity. The authors reverse transcribed all of the isolated RNA, so sequencing captured expressed TCRB transcripts. Generated by immunoSEQ multiplex PCR, the TCRdb table keeps only in-frame clones and is missing some. The sample consists of about 340,000 clones, 13% of them appearing once. The CDR3 extends over 13 amino acids. Trimming cost V 5 bases and J 4 bases, with 12 bases left between them. Germline V CDR1 and CDR2: GTSNPN, SVGIG (reference sequence). This clone was observed a few times. Antigen specificity is unknown.

The TCR was taken from a woman aged 18-29 years with type 1 diabetes. Sequenced sample: naive CD4+ T cells from blood. This chain uses TRBV30 with TRBJ1-5, with D tentatively TRBD1 (6 bases). The CDR3 region has the DNA TGTGCCTGGGCAAAGGGGGAGAATCAGCCCCAGCATTTT. Residues: CAWAKGENQPQHF.